This TCR beta chain was observed in a study of blood T cell repertoires in COVID-19 (dated by TCRdb to 2018 to 2020). Regarding the study in general: Samples covering the acute and convalescent phases of COVID-19 were provided by collaborators in the United States, Italy and Spain. Subjects who had been exposed to COVID-19, were actively infected with it, or had recovered from it provided the deeply sampled blood TCRbeta repertoires that made up the dataset. HLA class I and class II types, where available, came from metadata supplied by the sample provider rather than from assay-based typing. The prospective study material was composed of cDNA or gDNA derived from T cells, B-cell-depleted T cells, or PBMCs. The sample metadata nearly always contained a de-identified subject ID, COVID-19 status, age in years and sex. The samples were drawn from the first 160 participants of the ongoing ImmuneRACE study and from 950 to 1,500 subjects provided by 6 global collaborators. The repertoires were released in a freely available public database meant as a resource for research on the immune response to SARS-CoV-2.

TCRbeta CDR3 regions were amplified from genomic DNA by means of the immunoSEQ Assay, a bias-controlled multiplex PCR. Concerning the study's data processing: The number of nucleated cells in each sample was estimated by amplification of reference gene primers within the assay. To quantify the absolute abundance of each unique TCRbeta CDR3 rearrangement, sequence reads were collapsed and filtered. Productive Simpson clonality was computed per sample as the square root of Simpson's diversity index over productive rearrangements. TCRdb took this table from immuneACCESS and kept in-frame rearrangements with V and J called. Such tables lack part of the clones; where checked against another copy, unresolved V genes explain under half of the gap, and the rest is unexplained. V and J calls and clone size are given by that table; D and trimming were obtained from the DNA. In this sample the table shows over 55,000 clones, approximately 89% of which occur a single time. The ten largest clones add up to 7.5% to 9% of the sample.

Whole blood was collected in K2EDTA tubes by collaborating institutions according to the institutions' own protocols. For TCRbeta analysis, collaborators shipped samples in one of three forms: frozen whole blood, isolated PBMCs, or DNA extracted from either of those sample types. What the authors observed across the whole study: How much clinical and demographic metadata was included differed by source and by participant, and the metadata was provided uncurated.

Notes on this clone: What antigen it recognizes has not been identified. Base quality data are lacking; no much larger clone is found one base away.

The clonotype was recovered from a human donor in a cohort sampled during active COVID-19. The material sequenced was peripheral blood.

The DNA reads TGTGCCAGCAGCGTAGATCGGGGGGGCGCCCCCTCTGGGGCCAACGTCCTGACTTTC. Translated, it reads CASSVDRGGAPSGANVLTF. The chain was built from TRBV9 and TRBJ2-6; 8 junctional bases match TRBD2. V is cut back by 0 bases and J by 0 bases, with 8 bases in the junction unmatched. From the germline V gene, CDR1 is SGDLS and CDR2 is YYNGEE. From its cysteine to its phenylalanine, the CDR3 spans 19 amino acids. The read is trimmed to its CDR3 DNA, 57 bases read in frame from base 1.